The 5 T cell receptor beta chains given below trace back to one sample, sequenced in a study of graft-versus-host responses after intestinal transplantation. TCRdb's table, derived via immunoSEQ multiplex PCR, lists solely in-frame clones and lacks some. Seen here are around 15,000 clones, around 87% observed once, and the top ten hold 6.6%. The starting material was bone marrow, obtained 120 to 130 days after intestinal transplantation. The receptors originated from a human patient who received an intestinal transplant, so some T cells may come from the graft donor.

The chain links TRBV6-1 to TRBJ2-1; D uncertain. V lost 10 bases to trimming and J lost 5 bases, with 18 bases between them. The CDR3 is 14 amino acids. CDR1 and CDR2 (germline): MNHNS, SASEGT. The DNA for the CDR3 is TGTGCCACCCTTAGTCTAGTCACACACAATGAGCAGTTCTTC. Protein: CATLSLVTHNEQFF.

The chain uses TRBV5-4 and TRBJ1-1; 9 positions match TRBD1. Germline CDR1 and CDR2: SGHNT and YYREEE (reference sequence). V lost 4 bases and J lost 5; bases outside the gene matches: 6. This CDR3 is 14 amino acids long. The CDR3 DNA follows: TGTGCCAGCAGCATAGACAGGGGGATAACTGAAGCTTTCTTT. This gives the protein CASSIDRGITEAFF.

This clone has a handful of counts. The rearrangement uses TRBV28 and TRBJ1-1, with D hard to call. The CDR3 has 12 residues. Trimming cost V 6 bases and J 1 base, with 6 bases left between them. Per the germline V gene, CDR1 is MDHEN and CDR2 is SYDVKM. CDR3 region: CASSVGNTEAFF. The CDR3 DNA is TGTGCCAGCAGCGTTGGGAACACTGAAGCTTTCTTT. The whole variable domain, filled in from reference TRBV28 and TRBJ1-1, reads DVKVTQSSRYLVKRTGEKVFLECVQDMDHENMFWYRQDPGLGLRLIYFSYDVKMKEKGDIPEGYSVSREKKERFSLILESASTNQTSMYLCASSVGNTEAFFGQGTRLTVV.

The chain employs TRBV5-5 and TRBJ1-5, with D unclear. Germline V gene sequence: CDR1 SGHKS, CDR2 YYEKEE (reference sequence). The CDR3 runs to 13 residues. V lost 3 bases and J 6 bases, leaving 10 bases between the germline ends. This chain's CDR3 is CASSWTTGQPQHF. CDR3 sequence (DNA): TGTGCCAGCAGCTGGACGACCGGTCAGCCCCAGCATTTT.

CDR3 sequence (DNA): TGTGCCAGCAGCTTAGGACAGGGTCCTTATACTAATGAAAAACTGTTTTTT. It specifies CASSLGQGPYTNEKLFF. This chain joins TRBV7-2 and TRBJ1-4; 7 nucleotides match TRBD1. Germline V gene lookup returns CDR1 SGHTA and CDR2 FQGNSA. Losses at the gene ends were 1 base for V and 2 bases for J; bases not matched to a gene: 7. This CDR3 region has 17 residues. Together with reference TRBV7-2 and TRBJ1-4, the CDR3 gives the full variable domain: GAGVSQSPSNKVTEKGKDVELRCDPISGHTALYWYRQSLGQGLEFLIYFQGNSAPDKSGLPSDRFSAERTGGSVSTLTIQRTQQEDSAVYLCASSLGQGPYTNEKLFFGSGTQLSVL.